Listed here are 14 T cell receptor beta chains from one sample, sequenced in a study of beta chain features in type 1 diabetes. The whole isolated RNA underwent reverse transcription, so sequencing captured expressed TCRB transcripts. Profiling relied on immunoSEQ multiplex PCR, and the TCRdb table lists in-frame clones only, not all of them. The repertoire consists of about 900,000 clones, with around a sixth occurring once and the leading ten covering 0.02% to 0.025%. The sequencing sample was made of naive CD4+ T cells from blood. The receptors stem from a young woman in good health.

The chain links TRBV7-2 to TRBJ1-6, with D unresolved. V dropped 4 bases and J dropped 4 bases, with 2 bases sitting between them. This CDR3 region has 12 residues. Per the germline V gene, CDR1 is SGHTA and CDR2 is FQGNSA. CDR3 residues: CASSYYNSPLHF. The CDR3 region has the DNA TGTGCCAGCAGCTATTATAATTCACCCCTCCACTTT.

J is TRBJ1-2 and V is TRBV6-1, with 8 bases fitting TRBD1. The V gene's germline CDR1 is MNHNS and CDR2 SASEGT. The CDR3 runs 16 residues. The trim removed 2 bases at V and 8 bases at J, leaving 13 bases unmatched. The CDR3 is CASSENRTGKRRGYTF. DNA of the CDR3: TGTGCCAGCAGTGAAAATAGGACAGGGAAACGTCGCGGCTACACCTTC.

In this sample, this clone turned up a few times. The V and J genes are TRBV18 and TRBJ1-5, with D perhaps matching TRBD1 (6 bases). Trimming pared 3 bases from V and 4 bases from J, leaving 13 bases between. This CDR3 region has 15 residues. Germline CDR1 and CDR2: KGHSH and LQKENI. The CDR3 DNA sequence: TGTGCCAGCTCACCGTCTAACAGGGCTAATCAGCCCCAGCATTTT. Translated, it gives CASSPSNRANQPQHF.

This clone has a handful of counts. The chain combines TRBV7-2 with TRBJ2-5, with TRBD1 matching 7 bases. Germline V CDR1 and CDR2: SGHTA, FQGNSA. V trimming: 3 bases; J trimming: 4 bases; junction bases outside the gene matches: 8. The CDR3 contains 15 residues. CDR3 residues: CASSLALNRGETQYF. CDR3 DNA sequence: TGTGCCAGCAGCTTGGCTTTGAACAGGGGAGAGACCCAGTACTTC. Based on the CDR3 plus reference TRBV7-2 and TRBJ2-5, the full variable domain is GAGVSQSPSNKVTEKGKDVELRCDPISGHTALYWYRQSLGQGLEFLIYFQGNSAPDKSGLPSDRFSAERTGGSVSTLTIQRTQQEDSAVYLCASSLALNRGETQYFGPGTRLLVL.

This clone came up once. The chain joins TRBV4-2 to TRBJ2-3, with D unresolved. Trimming cost V 1 base and J 6 bases, with 14 bases left between them. The CDR3 has 15 amino acids. CDR1 and CDR2 (germline): LGHNA, YNFKEQ. CDR3 in amino acids: CASSQASIPLDTQYF. The CDR3 DNA follows: TGTGCCAGCAGCCAAGCTTCCATACCTTTGGATACGCAGTATTTT.

This clone was observed a few times. The chain is built from TRBV7-9 and TRBJ1-1, with D uncertain. The V end lost 5 bases, the J end lost 3 bases, and 7 bases lay between the germline ends. The CDR3 extends over 12 amino acids. Germline V CDR1 and CDR2: SEHNR, FQNEAQ (reference sequence). The CDR3 region has the DNA TGTGCCAGCAGCGCAGCGGACACTGAAGCTTTCTTT. It encodes CASSAADTEAFF.

This clone was detected a few times. The chain joins TRBV7-9 to TRBJ2-1; perhaps TRBD1 as D (6 bases). This CDR3 has 14 amino acids. V was clipped by 2 bases and J by 6 bases, with 11 bases between them. The V gene's germline CDR1 is SEHNR and CDR2 FQNEAQ (reference sequence). The CDR3 DNA reads TGTGCCAGCAGCTTAAACTCCAGGGGCAATGAGCAGTTCTTC. As protein: CASSLNSRGNEQFF.

This clone was detected only a few times. The chain uses TRBV11-2 and TRBJ1-4; TRBD1 might be the D (5 bases). This CDR3 contains 15 residues. V was pared by 5 bases and J by 4 bases, with 14 bases between. Germline V gives CDR1 SGHAT, CDR2 FQNNGV. CDR3 sequence (DNA): TGTGCCAGCAGCCCACAACCGAGGGGTAATGAAAAACTGTTTTTT. Amino acids: CASSPQPRGNEKLFF.

This clone was detected a few times. The chain combines TRBV2 with TRBJ1-2, with TRBD1 matching over 9 bases. The CDR3 length is 11 residues. J gave up 8 bases and V 11 bases, and 6 bases lay outside the gene matches. Germline CDR1 reads SNHLY; CDR2 reads FYNNEI. CDR3 sequence (DNA): TGTGCCTCCAGGACAGGGGAAGGCTACACCTTC. Its translation is CASRTGEGYTF.

In its sample, this clone was seen a few times. J is TRBJ1-2 and V is TRBV27; D perhaps matches TRBD1 (6 bases). V shed 5 bases and J shed 0 bases, with 7 bases lying between them. This CDR3 spans 13 amino acids. CDR1 and CDR2 from the germline V gene are MNHEY and SMNVEV (reference sequence). CDR3 amino acids: CASSDRPNYGYTF. In nucleotides, the CDR3 is TGTGCCAGCAGTGACAGGCCTAACTATGGCTACACCTTC.

This clone was counted between two and nine times. The chain links TRBV28 to TRBJ1-1; perhaps TRBD1 as D (6 bases). This CDR3 spans 14 amino acids. Germline CDR1 MDHEN, CDR2 SYDVKM. V was shortened by 5 bases and J by 1 base, with 11 bases between the two germline ends. This CDR3 reads CASSRKQGNTEAFF. The DNA for the CDR3 is TGTGCCAGCAGTCGCAAACAGGGGAACACTGAAGCTTTCTTT.

This clone has more than one count but fewer than ten. CDR3: CASSLRLADTGELFF. The CDR3, as DNA: TGTGCCAGCAGCTTAAGGCTAGCGGACACCGGGGAGCTGTTTTTT. The chain has TRBV5-4 and TRBJ2-2, with 7 bases fitting TRBD2. The CDR3 runs 15 residues. Trimming cost V 2 bases and J 3 bases; bases outside gene matches: 4. Germline V CDR1 and CDR2: SGHNT, YYREEE (reference sequence). Using reference TRBV5-4 and TRBJ2-2 for the parts outside the CDR3, the full variable domain is ETGVTQSPTHLIKTRGQQVTLRCSSQSGHNTVSWYQQALGQGPQFIFQYYREEENGRGNFPPRFSGLQFPNYSSELNVNALELDDSALYLCASSLRLADTGELFFGEGSRLTVL.

The chain is built from TRBV18 and TRBJ1-1; D is perhaps TRBD1 (6 bases). The CDR3 runs 14 residues. The germline V and J ends were trimmed by 4 bases and 0 bases, with 9 bases remaining between them. CDR1 is KGHSH, CDR2 LQKENI, per germline. The CDR3 loop is CASSRDRLNTEAFF. CDR3 nucleotide sequence: TGTGCCAGCTCACGAGACAGGCTGAACACTGAAGCTTTCTTT.

This clone was seen only a few times. The same CDR3 can be traced to other DNA sequences in this sample. This chain joins TRBV7-2 and TRBJ1-5; D ambiguous. Germline lookup yields CDR1 SGHTA and CDR2 FQGNSA. This CDR3 contains 13 residues. The V and J ends lost 1 base and 2 bases respectively, with 3 bases between them. The CDR3 is CASSLVGNQPQHF. The CDR3 nucleotides read TGTGCCAGCAGCTTAGTCGGCAATCAGCCCCAGCATTTT. The whole variable domain, remainder taken from reference TRBV7-2 and TRBJ1-5, is GAGVSQSPSNKVTEKGKDVELRCDPISGHTALYWYRQSLGQGLEFLIYFQGNSAPDKSGLPSDRFSAERTGGSVSTLTIQRTQQEDSAVYLCASSLVGNQPQHFGDGTRLSIL.